This entry concerns a single TCR beta chain. Its antigen remains unidentified. This sample stems from a study of cytomegalovirus exposure and HLA in healthy donors. Study-level results: A missense variant in DCLRE1C was later tied to TCR beta V- and J-gene trimming. Accurate prediction of HLA-A and HLA-B alleles (for most subjects) was reportedly achieved from TCR beta sequences.

The trim removed 5 bases at V and 5 bases at J, leaving 8 bases unmatched. Germline CDR1 is SGHTA and CDR2 is FQGTGA. The CDR3 has 16 amino acids. PCR was performed using 60 Vbeta and 13 Jbeta primers. Assay used: immunoSEQ multiplex PCR; TCRdb lists only in-frame clones, some missing. The sample holds roughly 150,000 clones, approximately 80% seen once. The sample consisted of PBMCs. This chain uses TRBV7-3 with TRBJ2-1, with 11 bases aligning to TRBD2. The receptor was isolated from a woman in her thirties or forties in good health and CMV-seronegative. CDR3 region: CASSPTSGRSHNEQFF. The DNA for the CDR3 is TGTGCCAGCAGCCCAACTAGCGGGAGATCACACAATGAGCAGTTCTTC.